This is a list of T cell receptor beta chains from one sample in a study of CD8 T cells in ankylosing spondylitis. MiXCR was run by TCRdb on the 5' RACE reads, yielding one entry per CDR3 protein. The repertoire includes some 130,000 distinct CDR3 sequences, 6% to 8.5% of them detected once, and around 12% sits in the top ten. Sequences were obtained from blood, either unsorted or a sorted T cell fraction (not recorded which). Receptors were obtained from a female donor with ankylosing spondylitis or in good health (not recorded which). Both conserved end residues are trimmed from each CDR3. Each record gives: clone size, J gene, V gene, CDR3 protein. Clone size is given for some rows only: seen once, a few or many times, or a class if the clone is expanded.

many,TRBJ2-3,TRBV11-2,ASSLGLAGGRDTQY
.,TRBJ2-2,TRBV5-4,ASSPTSGDRWGELF
many,TRBJ2-3,TRBV5-1,ASSPGIGGTDTQY
many,TRBJ2-7,TRBV7-9,ASLFTGTGKGKQY
many,TRBJ1-2,TRBV6-5,ASSPGTQGLT
many,TRBJ1-4,TRBV19,ASSIIATNEKLF
many,TRBJ1-4,TRBV6-1,ASSEAEDVTGPYEKLF
many,TRBJ2-5,TRBV20-1,SARGGGGVQETQY
many,TRBJ2-1,TRBV7-6,ASSPYAELDFNEQF
many,TRBJ1-2,TRBV29-1,SVEEGAYGYT
many,TRBJ2-3,TRBV12-3/TRBV12-4,ASSFHSGSTDTQY
many,TRBJ1-2,TRBV28,ASSQQGFGYT
many,TRBJ1-2,TRBV11-2,ASSPPGQGYYGYT
many,TRBJ1-2,TRBV27,ASSPIAENYGYT
many,TRBJ1-1,TRBV5-1,ASSPGQGPYGTEAF
many,TRBJ1-6,TRBV7-6,ASSSSSLSGRSSYNSPLH
few,TRBJ2-2,TRBV29-1,SVVSAMNTGELF
many,TRBJ1-4,TRBV12-3/TRBV12-4,ASSFSGREKLF
many,TRBJ2-1,TRBV5-1,ASSLAGQPPFSYNEQF
many,TRBJ2-2,TRBV4-2,ASSQDVLAGTGELF
many,TRBJ1-2,TRBV6-1,ASSRAVYGYT
many,TRBJ2-3,TRBV12-3/TRBV12-4,ASSYKAGGSTDTQY